The entry below gives a single T cell receptor (beta chain) sequence along with its context. The sample is drawn from a study of T cells in Graves' hyperthyroidism and ophthalmopathy. Study in general: Once the initial diagnosis was made, peripheral blood was obtained before any treatment.

TCR beta CDR3 sequences were amplified from RNA transcripts. The HTBI primer set served for first-round RT-PCR of the TCR CDR3. TCRdb ran MiXCR on the multiplex PCR reads and lists one entry per CDR3 protein. Seen here are roughly 560,000 distinct CDR3 sequences, approximately 15% observed once, and the top ten hold about 3.9%. With 6 bases removed from V and 1 base from J, the gap between germline ends came to 12 bases. Germline CDR1 reads LNHDA; CDR2 reads SQIVND (reference sequence). The CDR3 has 14 residues. Each ophthalmopathy patient scored at least 3 on the Clinical Activity Score and at least 4 on NOSPECS grade, with duration under 3 months.

J is TRBJ1-1 and V is TRBV19; no definite D call. This TCR was recovered from a woman aged 40 to 55 with Graves' ophthalmopathy. Input material: blood. In DNA form, the CDR3 reads TGTGCCAGTAGGAGAGCCGAGAAGAACACTGAAGCTTTCTTT. This sequence encodes CASRRAEKNTEAFF.